The clone carrying this T cell receptor (beta chain) came up a few times. Its antigen is not identified. The source of the sample is a study of T cells after yellow fever vaccination. TCRdb reanalysed the 5' RACE reads using MiXCR and keeps one entry per CDR3 protein. The sample has 310,000 or so distinct CDR3 sequences; around 4% are singletons. Whole-study results and caveats: Just a small share of clonotypes turned up in the CD4 compartment as well as the CD8 compartment. The secondary response was weaker, and its peak arrived faster, on day 5 versus 15. Boosting was followed by the reappearance of most primary-vaccination clones (approximately 97% CD4, about 88% CD8).

The clonotype comes from a man younger than 35 who received the YFV17D yellow fever vaccine. The source material was PBMCs, sampled on the day of the yellow fever booster vaccination.

In DNA form, the CDR3 reads TGCAGTGCTAGAAACCCGGGGGGCGGGGGATCAAACGAGCAGTTCTTC. Its protein is CSARNPGGGGSNEQFF. The chain links TRBV20-1 to TRBJ2-1, with D tentatively TRBD2 (7 bases). V was pared by 2 bases and J by 10 bases, with 24 bases between. CDR1 and CDR2 from the germline V gene are DFQATT and SNEGSKA (reference sequence). There are 16 residues in the CDR3.